One and the same sample provided the 24 T cell receptor beta chains below, sequenced in a study of CD8+ T cells in alopecia areata. The treatment denotes: oral pan-JAK inhibitor, 5-10 mg twice daily. RNA, once extracted, was reverse transcribed into cDNA for use as the sequencing template. Repertoires were generated with immunoSEQ multiplex PCR, while TCRdb's copy carries only in-frame clones and drops some. The sample carries some 130,000 clones, 45% to 65% recorded once. Specimen: CD8+ T cells sorted from blood, collected at week 4, from a patient treated with tofacitinib. The receptors were gathered from a human donor with alopecia areata.

The genes are TRBV27 and TRBJ2-7, with 7 bases that match TRBD1. V was pared by 6 bases and J by 4 bases, with 6 bases of the junction left unmatched. The length of the CDR3 is 13 residues. CDR1 is MNHEY and CDR2 is SMNVEV in the germline V gene (reference sequence). CDR3 protein: CASSTDRAYEQYF. As DNA, the CDR3 is TGTGCCAGCAGCACCGACAGGGCATACGAGCAGTACTTC.

The chain uses TRBV6-5 and TRBJ2-2; 9 positions match TRBD1. V dropped 10 bases and J dropped 7; count of bases not matched to a gene: 7. CDR1 is MNHEY and CDR2 is SVGAGI in the germline V gene. The CDR3 is 13 amino acids. In nucleotides, the CDR3 is TGTGCCACCACACAGGGGGCGATCGGGGAGCTGTTTTTT. This translates into CATTQGAIGELFF.

This clone was observed a handful of times. The chain employs TRBV9 and TRBJ1-2; no definite D call. The CDR3 contains 15 residues. Germline V gene sequence: CDR1 SGDLS, CDR2 YYNGEE. V was shortened by 2 bases and J by 6 bases, with 17 bases between the two germline ends. The CDR3 coding sequence is TGTGCCAGCAGCGTCGCGGGCTCGACTAGTGATGGCTACACCTTC. It specifies CASSVAGSTSDGYTF.

V gene TRBV2 combines with J gene TRBJ1-4; D is undetermined. Germline CDR1 and CDR2: SNHLY and FYNNEI. This CDR3 region has 13 residues. V was cut by 4 bases and J by 3 bases, with 6 bases left in between. CDR3 protein: CASSGEANEKLFF. The CDR3 DNA is TGTGCCAGCAGTGGGGAGGCTAATGAAAAACTGTTTTTT.

CDR3 sequence (DNA): TGTGCCAGCAGTGAACTTGGTGGGGACCGAACAGATACGCAGTATTTT. Its protein product is CASSELGGDRTDTQYF. The chain combines TRBV25-1 with TRBJ2-3; D is tentatively TRBD1 or TRBD2 (5 bases each). Germline V CDR1 and CDR2: MGHDK, SYGVNS. V shed 2 bases and J shed 3 bases, with 15 bases lying between them. The CDR3 runs 16 residues.

The V and J genes are TRBV2 and TRBJ1-1, with D unclear. CDR1 SNHLY and CDR2 FYNNEI come from the germline V gene. V shed 2 bases and J shed 4 bases, with 11 bases lying between them. The CDR3 has 14 residues. The CDR3 loop reads CASSESTWSTEAFF. The CDR3 DNA is TGTGCCAGCAGTGAATCGACGTGGAGCACTGAAGCTTTCTTT.

The chain combines TRBV5-1 with TRBJ2-7; TRBD1 aligns across 7 bases. The CDR3 totals 15 residues. After removal of 3 bases from V and 1 base from J, the junction contained 7 bases not matched to a gene. CDR1 is SGHRS, CDR2 YFSETQ, per germline. The CDR3 coding sequence is TGCGCCAGCAGCTCCCGACAGGGTTTTTCCTACGAGCAGTACTTC. It encodes CASSSRQGFSYEQYF.

The gene calls are TRBV7-9 and TRBJ2-7; D not certain. Between the trimmed V and J ends, which lost 5 bases and 1 base, there was a span of 15 bases. The CDR3 runs 15 residues. Germline V gene sequence: CDR1 SEHNR, CDR2 FQNEAQ (reference sequence). The CDR3 region has the DNA TGTGCCAGCAGCGTCGGCGGTGACGCTTCCTACGAGCAGTACTTC. Its translation is CASSVGGDASYEQYF.

This clone came up many times. The genes are TRBV4-1 and TRBJ2-1; D is unresolved. CDR1 and CDR2 from the germline V gene are MGHRA and YSYEKL. The CDR3 is 15 amino acids. Between the trimmed V and J ends, which lost 1 base and 3 bases, there was a span of 10 bases. The CDR3 is CASSQGVGSYNEQFF. CDR3 bases: TGCGCCAGCAGCCAAGGGGTCGGCAGCTACAATGAGCAGTTCTTC.

Ten or more counts support this clone. This chain links TRBV2 with TRBJ2-5; D not resolved. Per germline, CDR1 SNHLY and CDR2 FYNNEI. This CDR3 has 12 amino acids. The V gene lost 6 bases and the J gene lost 2 bases, with 7 bases spanning the gap. Here the CDR3 reads CASRLRQETQYF. In nucleotides, the CDR3 is TGTGCCAGCAGACTCAGGCAAGAGACCCAGTACTTC.

This clone has a handful of counts. The rearrangement joins TRBV7-6 to TRBJ2-7; D remains ambiguous. Germline V gives CDR1 SGHVS, CDR2 FNYEAQ. Trimming removed 1 base from V and 1 base from J, with 5 bases in between. The CDR3 has 13 amino acids. The CDR3 spells CASSLETSYEQYF. The CDR3 DNA is TGTGCCAGCAGCTTAGAGACATCCTACGAGCAGTACTTC.

The V and J genes are TRBV13 and TRBJ1-1; no firm D call. V was trimmed by 4 bases and J by 3 bases, leaving 12 bases between them. The germline CDR1 and CDR2 sequences are PRHDT and FYEKMQ (reference sequence). CDR3 length: 14 residues. The CDR3 region is CASSWSVGYTEAFF. The CDR3 DNA reads TGTGCCAGCAGCTGGAGCGTCGGTTACACTGAAGCTTTCTTT.

This clone has more than one count but fewer than ten. V usage is TRBV9 and J usage is TRBJ2-1, with TRBD2 matching 15 bases. Trimming removed 0 bases from V and 8 bases from J; junction bases left unmatched: 3. Germline assignment: CDR1 SGDLS and CDR2 YYNGEE. The CDR3 has 16 residues. In DNA form, the CDR3 reads TGTGCCAGCAGCGTAGCTGGGACTAGCGGGGGGCATGAGCAGTTCTTC. Encoded protein: CASSVAGTSGGHEQFF.

This rearrangement joins TRBV5-1 to TRBJ1-1, with a weak D call TRBD1 (5 bases). Germline CDR1 and CDR2: SGHRS and YFSETQ. The CDR3 sequence is 12 residues long. V was cut by 4 bases and J by 5 bases, with 9 bases left in between. The CDR3 DNA reads as TGCGCCAGCAGCACCGGGGGGACTGAAGCTTTCTTT. Translated, it gives CASSTGGTEAFF.

The V call is TRBV25-1, the J call TRBJ2-2; D perhaps matches TRBD2 (6 bases). In germline, CDR1 is MGHDK, CDR2 SYGVNS. The CDR3 contains 14 residues. Trimming left V 3 bases short and J 6 bases short, with 11 bases between. CDR3 DNA sequence: TGTGCCAGCAGTGACCTAGCGTTTGCCGGGGAGCTGTTTTTT. It translates to CASSDLAFAGELFF.

Worth noting for this clone: It is likely a read error: a sequence one base away is far more abundant. Other DNA sequences in the sample encode the same CDR3. The rearrangement uses TRBV6-5 and TRBJ2-2; no definite D call. The CDR3 covers 13 residues. Per the germline V gene, CDR1 is MNHEY and CDR2 is SVGAGI. V was cut by 0 bases and J by 1 base, with 0 bases left in between. The DNA for the CDR3 is TGTGCCAGCAGTTACTCGAACACCGGGGAGCTGTTTTTT. It is translated as CASSYSNTGELFF.

The chain employs TRBV7-9 and TRBJ2-7; no clear D. CDR1 and CDR2 from the germline V gene are SEHNR and FQNEAQ (reference sequence). Trimming took off 1 base at V and 7 bases at J, with 8 bases between the two ends. The CDR3 runs to 12 residues. CDR3 coding DNA: TGTGCCAGCAGCTTAGGTCCGTTAGAGCAGTACTTC. Its translation is CASSLGPLEQYF.

A few counts support this clone. V gene TRBV7-8 combines with J gene TRBJ2-2; 7 positions agree with TRBD1. After removal of 1 base from V and 1 base from J, the junction contained 3 bases not matched to a gene. The CDR3 runs to 16 residues. Germline V lookup: CDR1 SGHVS, CDR2 FQNEAQ. CDR3 coding DNA: TGTGCCAGCAGCTTAGTGGGACAGAAGAACACCGGGGAGCTGTTTTTT. As protein: CASSLVGQKNTGELFF.

The J gene is TRBJ2-3, the V gene TRBV4-3, with TRBD1 matching 10 bases. V lost 6 bases and J lost 6; bases outside the gene matches: 15. The CDR3 is 17 residues long. The V gene's germline CDR1 is LGHNA and CDR2 YSLEER. As DNA, the CDR3 is TGCGCCAGCAGTCCAGTGGGACAGGGGCATTTTTCGGATACGCAGTATTTT. Translating it yields CASSPVGQGHFSDTQYF.

This clone was observed a few times. The chain joins TRBV6-5 to TRBJ2-3; unclear D gene. Germline values: CDR1 MNHEY, CDR2 SVGAGI. Trimming shortened V by 0 bases and J by 0 bases, and 10 bases separated the two germline ends. This CDR3 region has 16 residues. The CDR3 sequence: CASSYSHLTSTDTQYF. For the CDR3, the DNA is TGTGCCAGCAGTTACTCCCACCTGACAAGCACAGATACGCAGTATTTT.

The genes are TRBV29-1 and TRBJ2-3; D is uncertain. The CDR3 runs to 13 residues. V lost 4 bases to trimming and J lost 3 bases, with 11 bases between them. Germline loops: CDR1 SQVTM, CDR2 ANQGSEA. CDR3 nucleotide sequence: TGCAGCGTTGTAACCATCAGGACAGATACGCAGTATTTT. Its protein product is CSVVTIRTDTQYF.

The chain carries TRBV4-1 and TRBJ1-2; D ambiguous. The CDR3 is 14 residues long. V dropped 0 bases and J dropped 6 bases, with 11 bases sitting between them. Germline values: CDR1 MGHRA, CDR2 YSYEKL. For the CDR3, the DNA is TGCGCCAGCAGCCAAGAGAGCAGATTCGATGGCTACACCTTC. It is translated as CASSQESRFDGYTF.

This clone was seen a single time. The rearrangement joins TRBV5-6 to TRBJ2-4, with no clear D. The CDR3 runs 14 residues. Germline values: CDR1 SGHDT, CDR2 YYEEEE. Trimming pared 0 bases from V and 7 bases from J, leaving 11 bases between. CDR3 DNA sequence: TGTGCCAGCAGCTTGGGAAACCTCCCTAACATTCAGTACTTC. The encoded protein is CASSLGNLPNIQYF.

The V and J genes are TRBV4-2 and TRBJ1-5; TRBD1 might be the D (6 bases). CDR3 size: 14 residues. Trimming took 5 bases from V and 9 from J, leaving 17 bases between them. The germline CDR1 and CDR2 sequences are LGHNA and YNFKEQ. CDR3 nucleotide sequence: TGTGCCAGCAGCTTACACAGGGATCCTACGCCCCAGCATTTT. It translates to CASSLHRDPTPQHF.